A single sample gave rise to the 26 T cell receptor beta chains below, sequenced in a study of PD-L1 blockade in urothelial cancer. Here immunoSEQ multiplex PCR was the method, and the copy in TCRdb shows in-frame clones only, minus some. The sample lists around 33,000 clones, over 70% occurring once. Material: PBMCs, obtained around atezolizumab (anti-PD-L1) treatment. Receptors originate from a man in his 70s with urothelial cancer.

The chain uses TRBV6-4 and TRBJ2-3; TRBD2 matches at 11 bases. The CDR3 consists of 15 residues. V lost 3 bases to trimming and J lost 1 base; unmatched junction nucleotides: 0. Germline V gene lookup returns CDR1 MRHNA and CDR2 SNTAGT. CDR3 coding DNA: TGTGCCAGCAGTGAGACTAGCGGGGGCACAGATACGCAGTATTTT. Its protein is CASSETSGGTDTQYF.

The rearrangement links TRBV5-6 to TRBJ2-1; D remains unclear. CDR1 is SGHDT, CDR2 YYEEEE, per germline. The CDR3 runs to 14 residues. Deletions cut 1 base from V and 7 bases from J, with 12 bases between. The CDR3 bases are TGTGCCAGCAGCTTGCCCCGTTCAGTGAATGAGCAGTTCTTC. This encodes CASSLPRSVNEQFF.

This chain links TRBV6-5 with TRBJ1-3, with D maybe TRBD1 (6 bases). The CDR3 totals 15 residues. V was cut by 2 bases and J by 4 bases, with 12 bases left in between. Germline values: CDR1 MNHEY, CDR2 SVGAGI. The CDR3, as DNA: TGTGCCAGCAGTTACCGTGGGGGCTTAGGAAACACCATATATTTT. It codes for CASSYRGGLGNTIYF.

The CDR3 here is CASSPPTYEQYF. CDR3 DNA sequence: TGTGCCAGCAGCCCCCCCACTTACGAGCAGTACTTC. The chain uses TRBV6-6 and TRBJ2-7; D not certain. Trimming shortened V by 6 bases and J by 4 bases, and 10 bases separated the two germline ends. The CDR3 is 12 residues long. The germline V gene has CDR1 MNHNY and CDR2 SVGAGI (reference sequence).

The V gene is TRBV28, the J gene TRBJ2-7; 8 bases are shared with TRBD1. The CDR3 is made up of 13 amino acids. Germline values: CDR1 MDHEN, CDR2 SYDVKM. After removal of 6 bases from V and 2 bases from J, the junction contained 3 bases not matched to a gene. CDR3 sequence reads: CASRGQDTYEQYF. As DNA, the CDR3 is TGTGCCAGCAGGGGACAGGATACCTACGAGCAGTACTTC.

The CDR3 DNA reads as TGTGCCAGTAGTATAGAGGGGACAGACGATAATGAGCAGTTCTTC. Protein sequence: CASSIEGTDDNEQFF. V and J are TRBV19 and TRBJ2-1; 7 nucleotides line up with TRBD1. Losses at the gene ends were 0 bases for V and 7 bases for J; bases not matched to a gene: 6. Germline V gene lookup returns CDR1 LNHDA and CDR2 SQIVND (reference sequence). The CDR3 extends over 15 amino acids. The full variable domain, rest sourced from reference TRBV19 and TRBJ2-1, is DGGITQSPKYLFRKEGQNVTLSCEQNLNHDAMYWYRQDPGQGLRLIYYSQIVNDFQKGDIAEGYSVSREKKESFPLTVTSAQKNPTAFYLCASSIEGTDDNEQFFGPGTRLTVL.

This clone was seen only once. This chain uses TRBV9 with TRBJ1-4; D is ambiguous. The CDR3 has 13 amino acids. V shed 0 bases and J shed 8 bases, with 8 bases lying between them. Germline V gene sequence: CDR1 SGDLS, CDR2 YYNGEE. CDR3 region: CASSVAGVEKLFF. The CDR3 DNA follows: TGTGCCAGCAGCGTAGCGGGAGTCGAAAAACTGTTTTTT. The full variable domain, with the rest looked up from reference TRBV9 and TRBJ1-4, is DSGVTQTPKHLITATGQRVTLRCSPRSGDLSVYWYQQSLDQGLQFLIQYYNGEERAKGNILERFSAQQFPDLHSELNLSSLELGDSALYFCASSVAGVEKLFFGSGTQLSVL.

In its sample, this clone was seen once. The chain is built from TRBV7-3 and TRBJ1-5; the match to TRBD1 covers 7 bases. This CDR3 is built from 13 residues. Trimming cost V 3 bases and J 6 bases; bases outside gene matches: 2. Germline CDR1 SGHTA, CDR2 FQGTGA. As DNA, the CDR3 is TGTGCCAGCAGCTTCCGACAGGGTCAGCCCCAGCATTTT. It is translated as CASSFRQGQPQHF.

V usage is TRBV28 and J usage is TRBJ2-2; TRBD2 matches 13 bases. CDR3 length: 18 residues. V was clipped by 3 bases and J by 0 bases; unmatched bases: 4. CDR1 MDHEN and CDR2 SYDVKM come from the germline V gene. CDR3 residues: CASSLGLAGSANTGELFF. In DNA, the CDR3 is TGTGCCAGCAGTTTGGGACTAGCGGGAAGCGCGAACACCGGGGAGCTGTTTTTT.

The chain couples TRBV11-2 to TRBJ2-3; 9 positions agree with TRBD2. The CDR3 is 16 amino acids. CDR1 is SGHAT and CDR2 is FQNNGV in the germline V gene. V lost 3 bases and J lost 4; bases outside the gene matches: 8. The CDR3 loop reads CASSFAGGPPPDTQYF. The CDR3 bases are TGTGCCAGCAGCTTTGCGGGAGGGCCCCCCCCAGATACGCAGTATTTT.

V is TRBV11-2 and J is TRBJ2-1; TRBD2 is a possible D gene (8 bases). CDR1 and CDR2 from the germline V gene are SGHAT and FQNNGV. The CDR3 has 18 residues. Trimming stripped 6 bases from V and 8 bases from J, with 29 bases between. The CDR3 protein is CASSIGTAGAGGRDEQFF. The CDR3 DNA is TGTGCCAGCAGTATAGGGACAGCGGGTGCGGGAGGTCGGGATGAGCAGTTCTTC.

V usage is TRBV9 and J usage is TRBJ1-2; a weak D match, TRBD1 (5 bases). The length of the CDR3 is 14 residues. The V and J ends lost 2 bases and 4 bases respectively, with 12 bases between them. From germline, CDR1 is SGDLS and CDR2 YYNGEE. CDR3 loop: CASSVDGAGYGYTF. DNA for the CDR3: TGTGCCAGCAGCGTCGATGGGGCTGGCTATGGCTACACCTTC.

The V and J genes are TRBV28 and TRBJ2-2; the match to TRBD1 covers 7 bases. Germline-derived CDR1 and CDR2 are MDHEN and SYDVKM. The V segment lost 4 bases and the J segment 7 bases; nucleotides outside the gene matches: 9. The CDR3 extends over 15 amino acids. Here the CDR3 reads CASSYRGGGNGELFF. DNA of the CDR3: TGTGCCAGCAGTTACAGGGGTGGTGGTAACGGGGAGCTGTTTTTT.

The chain employs TRBV19 and TRBJ1-2; D not certain. V lost 7 bases, J lost 4 bases, and 7 bases lay in between. This CDR3 spans 11 amino acids. CDR1 is LNHDA and CDR2 is SQIVND in the germline V gene (reference sequence). The CDR3 reads CASTQSYGYTF. The DNA of the CDR3 is TGTGCCAGTACCCAGTCCTATGGCTACACCTTC.

V and J are TRBV5-1 and TRBJ1-1; TRBD1 aligns across 8 bases. The J segment lost 4 bases and the V segment lost 1 base, leaving 3 bases of the junction unmatched. The CDR3 sequence is 14 residues long. The germline gives CDR1 SGHRS, CDR2 YFSETQ. Here the CDR3 DNA reads TGCGCCAGCAGCTTGCAGGGGGCTAGCACTGAAGCTTTCTTT. Translating gives CASSLQGASTEAFF.

The V gene is TRBV7-2, the J gene TRBJ2-1; D is possibly TRBD1 (5 bases). With 3 bases removed from V and 10 bases from J, the gap between germline ends came to 10 bases. This CDR3 comprises 12 residues. Germline CDR1 is SGHTA and CDR2 is FQGNSA. As DNA, the CDR3 is TGTGCCAGCAGCTTCGACCAGGGAGAGCAGTTCTTC. This codes for CASSFDQGEQFF.

This chain joins TRBV2 and TRBJ1-5; no clear D. V was shortened by 6 bases and J by 1 base, with 10 bases between the two germline ends. Germline V gene data show CDR1 as SNHLY and CDR2 as FYNNEI. This CDR3 has 14 amino acids. The CDR3 protein is CASREPGSNQPQHF. The CDR3 DNA reads as TGTGCCAGCAGGGAGCCTGGGAGCAATCAGCCCCAGCATTTT.

The chain is built from TRBV7-9 and TRBJ1-1, with TRBD1 identical over 7 bases. In germline, CDR1 is SEHNR, CDR2 FQNEAQ (reference sequence). CDR3 length equals 16 residues. V was clipped by 4 bases and J by 2 bases; unmatched bases: 10. DNA of the CDR3: TGTGCCAGCAGCTCGTTTGGTAGGGGGCGCAACACTGAAGCTTTCTTT. This encodes CASSSFGRGRNTEAFF.

This rearrangement joins TRBV10-3 to TRBJ2-1; TRBD1 matches at 7 bases. Germline V lookup: CDR1 ENHRY, CDR2 SYGVKD. V gave up 2 bases and J gave up 4 bases; unmatched junction bases: 14. The length of the CDR3 is 18 residues. The CDR3 spells CAISEGRSRTGRYNEQFF. DNA for the CDR3: TGTGCCATCAGTGAGGGTAGGTCCCGGACAGGACGATACAATGAGCAGTTCTTC.

The chain links TRBV5-4 to TRBJ2-4, with D possibly matching TRBD1 (5 bases). This CDR3 comprises 18 residues. The V gene lost 2 bases and the J gene lost 1 base, with 19 bases spanning the gap. The germline CDR1 and CDR2 sequences are SGHNT and YYREEE (reference sequence). CDR3 residues: CASSFGAGIPEAKNIQYF. For the CDR3, the DNA is TGTGCCAGCAGCTTTGGGGCAGGCATCCCCGAGGCCAAAAACATTCAGTACTTC.

This clone was observed a few times. The rearrangement uses TRBV6-1 and TRBJ1-3, with D perhaps TRBD1 (5 bases). The CDR3 consists of 14 residues. CDR1 and CDR2 from the germline V gene are MNHNS and SASEGT. V dropped 3 bases and J dropped 6 bases, with 12 bases sitting between them. For the CDR3, the DNA is TGTGCCAGCAGTGAGGCCAGGGCACTAAACACCATATATTTT. Residues: CASSEARALNTIYF.

This clone turned up a few times. V usage is TRBV4-1 and J usage is TRBJ1-3, with D perhaps matching TRBD1 (6 bases). This CDR3 region has 18 residues. Germline-derived CDR1 and CDR2 are MGHRA and YSYEKL. V was shortened by 5 bases and J by 1 base, with 21 bases between the two germline ends. CDR3 bases: TGCGCCAGCAGCGCGGGGGGGCGGGGTCGTGGGTCTGGAAACACCATATATTTT. This sequence encodes CASSAGGRGRGSGNTIYF.

This chain connects TRBV10-1 to TRBJ2-1; 9 positions agree with TRBD2. This CDR3 contains 16 residues. The ends lost 2 bases at V and 0 bases at J; junction bases unmatched: 2. From germline, CDR1 is WNHNN and CDR2 SYGVQD (reference sequence). In DNA form, the CDR3 reads TGCGCCAGCAGTGAGGCACTAGCGGGCTCCTACAATGAGCAGTTCTTC. The encoded protein is CASSEALAGSYNEQFF.

The chain uses TRBV5-1 and TRBJ2-3, with 8 bases matching TRBD2. CDR1 and CDR2 (germline): SGHRS, YFSETQ. After removal of 1 base from V and 2 bases from J, the junction contained 3 bases not matched to a gene. The CDR3 length is 15 residues. The CDR3 nucleotides are TGCGCCAGCAGCTTGCAAGCGGGGGACACAGATACGCAGTATTTT. Translating gives CASSLQAGDTDTQYF.

The gene calls are TRBV27 and TRBJ2-5; the match to TRBD1 covers 7 bases. This CDR3 has 14 residues. Looked up from germline, CDR1 is MNHEY and CDR2 is SMNVEV (reference sequence). Unmatched junction bases numbered 10, after V lost 5 bases and J lost 7 bases. The CDR3 protein is CASSPRGQGGTQYF. For the CDR3, the DNA is TGTGCCAGCAGTCCAAGGGGGCAGGGCGGGACCCAGTACTTC.

V and J are TRBV4-1 and TRBJ1-3; TRBD1 agrees at 7 bases. V lost 4 bases and J lost 6; bases outside the gene matches: 9. The CDR3 runs to 15 residues. CDR1 and CDR2 (germline): MGHRA, YSYEKL. The CDR3 sequence: CASSRTGQPSNTIYF. The CDR3 DNA is TGCGCCAGCAGCCGCACGGGACAGCCTTCAAACACCATATATTTT.